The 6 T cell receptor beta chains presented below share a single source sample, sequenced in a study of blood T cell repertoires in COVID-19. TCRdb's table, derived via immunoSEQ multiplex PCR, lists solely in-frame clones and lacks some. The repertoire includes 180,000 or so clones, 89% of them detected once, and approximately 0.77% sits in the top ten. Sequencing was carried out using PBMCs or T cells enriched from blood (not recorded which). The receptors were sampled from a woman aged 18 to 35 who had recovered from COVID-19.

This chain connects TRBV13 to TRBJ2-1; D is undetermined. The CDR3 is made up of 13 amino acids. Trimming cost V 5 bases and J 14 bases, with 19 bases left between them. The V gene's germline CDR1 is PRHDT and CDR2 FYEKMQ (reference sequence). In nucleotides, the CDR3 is TGTGCCAGCAGCACTCGATGGGTCACTAACGAGTTCTTC. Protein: CASSTRWVTNEFF.

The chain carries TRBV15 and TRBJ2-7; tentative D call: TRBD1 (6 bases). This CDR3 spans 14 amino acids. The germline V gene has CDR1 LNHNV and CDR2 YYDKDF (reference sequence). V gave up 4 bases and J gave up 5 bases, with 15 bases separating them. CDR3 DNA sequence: TGTGCCACCAGCATAGGACAGTCTTACCACGAGCAGTACTTC. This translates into CATSIGQSYHEQYF.

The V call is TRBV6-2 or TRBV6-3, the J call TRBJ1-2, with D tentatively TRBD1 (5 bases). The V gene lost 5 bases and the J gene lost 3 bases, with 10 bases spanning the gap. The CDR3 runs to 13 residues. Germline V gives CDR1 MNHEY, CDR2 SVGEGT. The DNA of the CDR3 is TGTGCCAGCAGTGCCGACAGATACTATGGCTACACCTTC. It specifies CASSADRYYGYTF.

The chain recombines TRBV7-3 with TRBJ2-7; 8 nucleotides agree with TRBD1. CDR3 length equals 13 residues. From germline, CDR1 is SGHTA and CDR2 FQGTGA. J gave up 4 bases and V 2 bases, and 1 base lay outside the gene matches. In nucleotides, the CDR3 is TGTGCCAGCAGCTTACGGACAGGGTACGAGCAGTACTTC. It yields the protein CASSLRTGYEQYF.

In DNA, the CDR3 is TGTGCCACCAGCAGAGCCGGGGGGACCCCCTACGAGCAGTACTTC. It specifies CATSRAGGTPYEQYF. The chain carries TRBV15 and TRBJ2-7; 7 bases align to TRBD2. Per germline, CDR1 LNHNV and CDR2 YYDKDF (reference sequence). V lost 1 base, J lost 2 bases, and 5 bases stayed unmatched. The CDR3 is made up of 15 amino acids.

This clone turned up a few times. CDR3 bases: TGCGCCAGCAGTGAAAGTGGGGGAGGAGGGAACACTGAAGCTTTCTTT. This translates into CASSESGGGGNTEAFF. The chain joins TRBV10-2 to TRBJ1-1; perhaps TRBD1 as D (5 bases). The CDR3 totals 16 residues. The germline V gene has CDR1 WSHSY and CDR2 SAAADI. V lost 3 bases and J lost 1, with 15 bases in between.